One and the same sample provided the 26 T cell receptor beta chains below, sequenced in a study of CD8 T cells in ankylosing spondylitis. The study's findings and limits: Among TCR beta sequences, a motif of eight or nine highly homologous variants appeared characteristic of ankylosing spondylitis blood.

These receptors lack a known antigen. TCRdb independently ran MiXCR on the 5' RACE reads; one entry per CDR3 protein. Among 750,000 to 850,000 distinct CDR3 sequences listed, about an eighth were seen once. The sample was blood, either unsorted or a sorted T cell fraction (not recorded which). Receptors originate from a male donor with ankylosing spondylitis.

In its sample, this clonotype was seen a few times. The chain joins TRBV2 to TRBJ2-7, with 7 bases aligning to TRBD1. This CDR3 contains 13 residues. CDR1 SNHLY and CDR2 FYNNEI come from the germline V gene. Unmatched junction bases numbered 4, after V lost 4 bases and J lost 4 bases. Here the CDR3 reads CASSVDRDYEQYF. In DNA, the CDR3 is TGTGCCAGCAGTGTTGACAGGGATTACGAGCAGTACTTC.

This clonotype was counted between two and nine times. The rearrangement uses TRBV4-3 and TRBJ1-3; D possibly corresponds to TRBD1 (6 bases). Germline assignment: CDR1 LGHNA and CDR2 YSLEER. This CDR3 comprises 14 residues. Trimming took 3 bases from V and 5 from J, leaving 11 bases between them. CDR3 DNA sequence: TGCGCCAGCAGCCACCGGGACACTCGAAACACCATATATTTT. It is translated as CASSHRDTRNTIYF.

This chain connects TRBV2 to TRBJ2-1; D is undetermined. Trimming removed 6 bases at V and 4 bases at J, with 13 bases between. Germline assignment: CDR1 SNHLY and CDR2 FYNNEI. The length of the CDR3 is 14 residues. The DNA for the CDR3 is TGTGCCAGCAGGTTCACTGACTTTTACAATGAGCAGTTCTTC. This codes for CASRFTDFYNEQFF.

This chain connects TRBV5-1 to TRBJ1-6; no clear D gene. Germline assignment: CDR1 SGHRS and CDR2 YFSETQ. The CDR3 loop spans 14 amino acids. V shed 4 bases and J shed 4 bases, with 9 bases lying between them. The CDR3 loop reads CASSKDMYNSPLHF. The CDR3 DNA follows: TGCGCCAGCAGCAAAGACATGTATAATTCACCCCTCCACTTT.

This clonotype occurred a few times. CDR3 residues: CASSANPGAGGGNEQFF. CDR3 nucleotides: TGTGCCAGCAGCGCCAACCCGGGAGCGGGAGGAGGCAATGAGCAGTTCTTC. The chain employs TRBV7-9 and TRBJ2-1; 9 positions agree with TRBD2. V lost 5 bases, J lost 6 bases, and 14 bases stayed unmatched. CDR1 and CDR2 (germline): SEHNR, FQNEAQ (reference sequence). This CDR3 has 17 residues.

V gene TRBV27 combines with J gene TRBJ1-2; 7 positions match TRBD1. CDR1 MNHEY and CDR2 SMNVEV come from the germline V gene (reference sequence). The CDR3 sequence is 13 residues long. J gave up 8 bases and V 5 bases, and 8 bases lay outside the gene matches. CDR3 loop: CASSTMTGYGYTF. CDR3 nucleotides: TGTGCCAGCAGTACGATGACAGGGTACGGCTACACCTTC.

The genes are TRBV20-1 and TRBJ1-4, with D possibly TRBD1 on 6 matching bases. This CDR3 has 15 amino acids. V was trimmed by 2 bases and J by 2 bases, leaving 12 bases between them. CDR1 DFQATT and CDR2 SNEGSKA come from the germline V gene (reference sequence). CDR3 nucleotide sequence: TGCAGTGCTAGACCCCGGACAGCCACTAATGAAAAACTGTTTTTT. Encoded protein: CSARPRTATNEKLFF.

Ten or more counts support this clonotype. The chain employs TRBV27 and TRBJ2-1; D possibly uses TRBD1 or TRBD2 (5 bases each). Trimming cost V 1 base and J 7 bases, with 26 bases left between them. From germline, CDR1 is MNHEY and CDR2 SMNVEV (reference sequence). There are 19 residues in the CDR3. The CDR3 is CASSLWRFGGPLEANEQFF. DNA of the CDR3: TGTGCCAGCAGTTTATGGAGGTTTGGGGGTCCACTGGAAGCGAATGAGCAGTTCTTC.

V is TRBV5-6 and J is TRBJ2-5, with 7 bases fitting TRBD2. The V gene's germline CDR1 is SGHDT and CDR2 YYEEEE. Trimming removed 5 bases from V and 5 bases from J; junction bases left unmatched: 6. The CDR3 spans 13 residues. The DNA for the CDR3 is TGTGCCAGCAGGAAGCTGGGGGGGGAGACCCAGTACTTC. Residues: CASRKLGGETQYF.

This clonotype has ten or more counts. The chain combines TRBV5-1 with TRBJ2-7; 11 bases fit TRBD1. CDR1 is SGHRS and CDR2 is YFSETQ in the germline V gene. The CDR3 runs 15 residues. V shed 0 bases and J 3 bases; nucleotides not matched to a gene: 2. CDR3 loop: CASSLGGTGGYEQYF. The CDR3 DNA reads as TGCGCCAGCAGCTTGGGGGGGACAGGGGGCTACGAGCAGTACTTC. Full variable domain (rest looked up from reference TRBV5-1 and TRBJ2-7): KAGVTQTPRYLIKTRGQQVTLSCSPISGHRSVSWYQQTPGQGLQFLFEYFSETQRNKGNFPGRFSGRQFSNSRSEMNVSTLELGDSALYLCASSLGGTGGYEQYFGPGTRLTVT.

The chain has TRBV9 and TRBJ2-7; D might be TRBD1 or TRBD2, each matching 6 bases. This CDR3 region has 15 residues. V dropped 0 bases and J dropped 2 bases, with 12 bases sitting between them. Germline loops: CDR1 SGDLS, CDR2 YYNGEE. The CDR3 DNA reads TGTGCCAGCAGCGTAGGCCACCGGGGGCCCTACGAGCAGTACTTC. It codes for CASSVGHRGPYEQYF.

This chain uses TRBV29-1 with TRBJ2-5, with a weak D call TRBD2 (5 bases). The length of the CDR3 is 12 residues. V was trimmed by 7 bases and J by 2 bases, leaving 11 bases between them. Germline V CDR1 and CDR2: SQVTM, ANQGSEA. In DNA form, the CDR3 reads TGCAGCGGCGGGTGGGGACAAGAGACCCAGTACTTC. It codes for CSGGWGQETQYF.

This clonotype was observed a few times. J is TRBJ2-5 and V is TRBV20-1, with 8 bases lining up with TRBD2. In germline, CDR1 is DFQATT, CDR2 SNEGSKA (reference sequence). The CDR3 covers 13 residues. The ends lost 7 bases at V and 4 bases at J; junction bases unmatched: 8. The CDR3 region is CSVGLAGRETQYF. In nucleotides, the CDR3 is TGCAGTGTCGGGTTAGCGGGACGAGAGACCCAGTACTTC.

This clonotype has ten or more counts. V usage is TRBV7-3 and J usage is TRBJ2-7; D is ambiguous. V was trimmed by 3 bases and J by 6 bases, leaving 15 bases between them. In germline, CDR1 is SGHTA, CDR2 FQGTGA. The CDR3 spans 14 residues. CDR3 in amino acids: CASSFGLGSGEQYF. DNA for the CDR3: TGTGCCAGCAGCTTCGGTCTGGGTTCGGGCGAGCAGTACTTC.

V and J are TRBV28 and TRBJ1-4; TRBD1 agrees at 9 bases. Germline V gene data show CDR1 as MDHEN and CDR2 as SYDVKM. V dropped 7 bases and J dropped 7; count of bases not matched to a gene: 7. The CDR3 covers 14 residues. The chain's CDR3 is CASTPGTGSEKLFF. As DNA, the CDR3 is TGTGCCAGCACCCCCGGGACAGGGAGTGAAAAACTGTTTTTT.

The chain joins TRBV12-3 or TRBV12-4 to TRBJ1-5, with D possibly matching TRBD1 (5 bases). The CDR3 has 14 amino acids. Deletions cut 5 bases from V and 7 bases from J, with 15 bases between. This CDR3 is CASSGAPGRQPQHF. CDR3 bases: TGTGCCAGCAGTGGGGCCCCTGGGAGACAGCCCCAGCATTTT.

This rearrangement joins TRBV7-8 to TRBJ2-7; D is unresolved. Germline assignment: CDR1 SGHVS and CDR2 FQNEAQ. The length of the CDR3 is 17 residues. V was shortened by 0 bases and J by 2 bases, with 17 bases between the two germline ends. The chain's CDR3 is CASSLAHGVRPTYEQYF. For the CDR3, the DNA is TGTGCCAGCAGCTTAGCGCACGGCGTTCGCCCGACCTACGAGCAGTACTTC.

This clonotype has at least ten counts. The chain is built from TRBV29-1 and TRBJ2-5, with 9 bases fitting TRBD1. The germline gives CDR1 SQVTM, CDR2 ANQGSEA. The CDR3 loop spans 13 amino acids. V was pared by 7 bases and J by 4 bases, with 7 bases of the junction left unmatched. CDR3: CSALWGQGETQYF. Written as DNA, the CDR3 is TGCAGCGCCCTGTGGGGACAGGGAGAGACCCAGTACTTC.

This chain uses TRBV11-2 with TRBJ2-2, with D possibly TRBD2 on 6 matching bases. This CDR3 contains 15 residues. The germline V gene has CDR1 SGHAT and CDR2 FQNNGV. Trimming cost V 2 bases and J 6 bases, with 13 bases left between them. The CDR3 is CASSLRRRDAGELFF. CDR3 DNA: TGTGCCAGCAGCTTACGAAGGAGGGATGCCGGGGAGCTGTTTTTT.

The gene calls are TRBV11-2 and TRBJ1-1, with D possibly matching TRBD1 (5 bases). Germline V CDR1 and CDR2: SGHAT, FQNNGV. V was shortened by 7 bases and J by 3 bases, with 15 bases between the two germline ends. The CDR3 extends over 14 amino acids. The CDR3 region is CASNSEGWDTEAFF. The CDR3 DNA reads TGTGCCAGCAACTCCGAGGGGTGGGACACTGAAGCTTTCTTT.

This clonotype was found a few times. The chain is built from TRBV7-9 and TRBJ1-1, with D possibly being TRBD1 (5 bases). CDR1 is SEHNR and CDR2 is FQNEAQ in the germline V gene (reference sequence). The CDR3 has 12 residues. The CDR3 region has the DNA TGTGCTACGCCTGGGGCTGGTACTGAAGCTTTCTTT. This gives the protein CATPGAGTEAFF.

This clonotype showed up many times. This chain joins TRBV7-8 and TRBJ2-3; D uncertain. Trimming shortened V by 5 bases and J by 1 base, and 19 bases separated the two germline ends. The CDR3 totals 17 residues. CDR1 and CDR2 (germline): SGHVS, FQNEAQ. CDR3 coding DNA: TGTGCCAGCAGCCCCCCTCCCTATTATGTCGGCACAGATACGCAGTATTTT. Its protein is CASSPPPYYVGTDTQYF. Filled out from reference TRBV7-8 and TRBJ2-3, the complete variable domain reads GAGVSQSPRYKVAKRGQDVALRCDPISGHVSLFWYQQALGQGPEFLTYFQNEAQLDKSGLPSDRFFAERPEGSVSTLKIQRTQQEDSAVYLCASSPPPYYVGTDTQYFGPGTRLTVL.

This clonotype was counted at least ten times. This chain connects TRBV12-3 or TRBV12-4 to TRBJ1-5; TRBD1 agrees at 7 bases. This CDR3 region has 15 residues. V shed 8 bases, J shed 2 bases, and the junction held 9 bases outside the gene matches. CDR3 in DNA: TGTGCCAGCCGCACAGGGGTGGAAGGCAATCAGCCCCAGCATTTT. Translated: CASRTGVEGNQPQHF.

This clonotype was recorded at least ten times. This chain joins TRBV29-1 and TRBJ2-1; 16 bases align to TRBD2. The CDR3 runs to 14 residues. After removal of 5 bases from V and 8 bases from J, the junction contained 3 bases not matched to a gene. CDR1 is SQVTM and CDR2 is ANQGSEA in the germline V gene. This CDR3 reads CSVTGTSGRDEQFF. CDR3 DNA sequence: TGCAGCGTTACCGGGACTAGCGGGAGGGATGAGCAGTTCTTC.

This clonotype was detected only a few times. This chain connects TRBV20-1 to TRBJ2-1; 9 bases are a match to TRBD2. The CDR3 totals 15 residues. Unmatched junction bases numbered 8, after V lost 3 bases and J lost 5 bases. CDR1 and CDR2 from the germline V gene are DFQATT and SNEGSKA (reference sequence). Here the CDR3 DNA reads TGCAGTGCTAGTGGAAGCGGGAGGATACACAATGAGCAGTTCTTC. It is translated as CSASGSGRIHNEQFF.

This clonotype was observed a handful of times. V is TRBV10-2 and J is TRBJ2-7; 8 nucleotides agree with TRBD2. Germline loops: CDR1 WSHSY, CDR2 SAAADI. This CDR3 is 17 amino acids long. V gave up 6 bases and J gave up 4 bases; unmatched junction bases: 17. The CDR3 protein is CASRAMSGSGSGYEQYF. The CDR3 region has the DNA TGCGCCAGCAGAGCGATGAGCGGGAGTGGTTCGGGGTACGAGCAGTACTTC.